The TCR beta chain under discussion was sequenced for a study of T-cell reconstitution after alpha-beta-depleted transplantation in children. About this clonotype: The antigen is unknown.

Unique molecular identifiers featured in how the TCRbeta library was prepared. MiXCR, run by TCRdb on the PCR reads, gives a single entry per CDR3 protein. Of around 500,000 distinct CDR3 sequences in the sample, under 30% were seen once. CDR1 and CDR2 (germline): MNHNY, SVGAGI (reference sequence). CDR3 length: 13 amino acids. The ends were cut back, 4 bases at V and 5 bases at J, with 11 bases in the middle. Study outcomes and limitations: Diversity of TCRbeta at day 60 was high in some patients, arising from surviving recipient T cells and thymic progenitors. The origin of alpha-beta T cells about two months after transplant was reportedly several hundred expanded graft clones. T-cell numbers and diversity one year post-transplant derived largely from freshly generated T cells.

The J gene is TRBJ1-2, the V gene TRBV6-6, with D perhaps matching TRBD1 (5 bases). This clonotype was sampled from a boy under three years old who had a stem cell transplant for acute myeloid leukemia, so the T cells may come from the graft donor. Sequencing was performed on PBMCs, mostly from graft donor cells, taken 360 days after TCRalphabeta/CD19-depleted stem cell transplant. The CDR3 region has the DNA TGTGCCAGCAGTTCTGCCGACAGATATGGCTACACCTTC. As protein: CASSSADRYGYTF.